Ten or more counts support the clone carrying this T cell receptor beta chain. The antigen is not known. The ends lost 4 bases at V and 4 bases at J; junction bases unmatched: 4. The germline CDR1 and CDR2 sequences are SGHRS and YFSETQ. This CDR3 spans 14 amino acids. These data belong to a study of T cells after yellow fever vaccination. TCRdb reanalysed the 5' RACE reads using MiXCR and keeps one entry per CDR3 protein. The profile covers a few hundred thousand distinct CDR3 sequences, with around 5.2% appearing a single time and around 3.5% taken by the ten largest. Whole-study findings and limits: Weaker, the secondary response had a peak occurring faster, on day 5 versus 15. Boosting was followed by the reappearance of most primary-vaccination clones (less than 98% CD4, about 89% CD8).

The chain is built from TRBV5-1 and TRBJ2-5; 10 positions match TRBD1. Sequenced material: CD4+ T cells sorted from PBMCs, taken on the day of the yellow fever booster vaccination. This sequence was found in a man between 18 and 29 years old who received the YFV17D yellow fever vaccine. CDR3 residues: CASSNGQGVETQYF. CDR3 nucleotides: TGCGCCAGCAGCAACGGACAGGGGGTAGAGACCCAGTACTTC.